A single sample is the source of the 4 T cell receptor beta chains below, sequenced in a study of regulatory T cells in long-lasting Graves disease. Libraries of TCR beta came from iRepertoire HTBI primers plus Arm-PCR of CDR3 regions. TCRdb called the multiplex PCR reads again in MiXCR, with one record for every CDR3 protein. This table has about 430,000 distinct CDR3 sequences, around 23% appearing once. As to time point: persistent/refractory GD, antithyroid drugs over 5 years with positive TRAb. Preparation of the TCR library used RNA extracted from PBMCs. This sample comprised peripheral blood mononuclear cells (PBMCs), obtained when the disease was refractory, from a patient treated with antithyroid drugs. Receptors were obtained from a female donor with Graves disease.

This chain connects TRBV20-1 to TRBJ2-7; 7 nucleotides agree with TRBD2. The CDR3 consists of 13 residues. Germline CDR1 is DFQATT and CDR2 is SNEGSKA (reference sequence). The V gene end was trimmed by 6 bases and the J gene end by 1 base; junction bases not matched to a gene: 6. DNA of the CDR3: TGCAGTGCCCAGACGGGAGGATCCTACGAGCAGTACTTC. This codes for CSAQTGGSYEQYF.

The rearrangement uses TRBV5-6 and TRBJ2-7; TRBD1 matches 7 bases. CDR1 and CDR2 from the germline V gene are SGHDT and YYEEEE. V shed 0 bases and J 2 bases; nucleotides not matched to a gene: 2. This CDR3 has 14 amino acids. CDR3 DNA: TGTGCCAGCAGCTTGGATCAGGGGGCCTACGAGCAGTACTTC. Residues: CASSLDQGAYEQYF.

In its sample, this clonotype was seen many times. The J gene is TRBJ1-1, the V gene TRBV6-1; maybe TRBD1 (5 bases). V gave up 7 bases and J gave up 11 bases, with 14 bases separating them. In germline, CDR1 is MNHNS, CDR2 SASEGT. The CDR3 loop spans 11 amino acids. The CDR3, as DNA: TGTGCCAGCAAGGTAGGGGTCTGGGCTTTCTTT. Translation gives CASKVGVWAFF.

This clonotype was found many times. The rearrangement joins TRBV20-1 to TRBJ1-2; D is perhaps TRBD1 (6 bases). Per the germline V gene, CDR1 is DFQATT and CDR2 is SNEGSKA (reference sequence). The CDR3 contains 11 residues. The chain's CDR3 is CSVDSNYGYTF. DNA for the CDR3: TGCAGCGTGGACAGCAACTATGGCTACACCTTC.